Below are 7 T cell receptor beta chains sequenced from a single sample in a study of vaccination effects on CD4 cells after COVID-19. Their specific antigens are unknown. Using immunoSEQ multiplex PCR, the repertoire was profiled, and TCRdb retains in-frame clones only, with some absent. This sample has tens of thousands of clones, with roughly 81% found just once. Subsequent to a culture period of under 11 days, CD4+ T cells were isolated. Each participant was administered two doses of either the BNT162b2 or the mRNA-1273 vaccine. Sequencing was performed on CD4+ T cells from PBMCs cultured without peptide, taken after COVID-19 vaccination. These receptors originate from a human donor who received a COVID-19 vaccine.

This chain connects TRBV18 to TRBJ1-5, with 10 bases matching TRBD1. CDR3 size: 16 residues. The V gene end was trimmed by 3 bases and the J gene end by 1 base; junction bases not matched to a gene: 3. CDR1 is KGHSH, CDR2 LQKENI, per germline. CDR3 sequence (DNA): TGTGCCAGCTCACCCTGGGACAGGGGAAGCAATCAGCCCCAGCATTTT. This codes for CASSPWDRGSNQPQHF. Full variable domain (outside the CDR3, taken from reference TRBV18 and TRBJ1-5): NAGVMQNPRHLVRRRGQEARLRCSPMKGHSHVYWYRQLPEEGLKFMVYLQKENIIDESGMPKERFSAEFPKEGPSILRIQQVVRGDSAAYFCASSPWDRGSNQPQHFGDGTRLSIL.

The chain is built from TRBV3-1 (or the pseudogene TRBV3-2) and TRBJ2-3; D uncertain. Germline-derived CDR1 and CDR2 are LGHDT and YNNKEL (reference sequence). V was trimmed by 1 base and J by 2 bases, leaving 1 base between them. The CDR3 extends over 12 amino acids. The CDR3: CASSQATDTQYF. The DNA of the CDR3 is TGTGCCAGCAGCCAAGCCACAGATACGCAGTATTTT.

This clone was picked up a small number of times. The chain is built from TRBV30 and TRBJ1-6; D is undetermined. CDR1 is GTSNPN and CDR2 is SVGIG in the germline V gene (reference sequence). Trimming cost V 0 bases and J 7 bases, with 13 bases left between them. This CDR3 is built from 15 residues. The CDR3 loop reads CAWSVQRLGNSPLHF. In nucleotides, the CDR3 is TGTGCCTGGAGTGTCCAGCGATTGGGGAATTCACCCCTCCACTTT.

This chain uses TRBV19 with TRBJ1-2, with 8 bases aligning to TRBD1. V dropped 5 bases and J dropped 7; count of bases not matched to a gene: 9. CDR1 and CDR2 from the germline V gene are LNHDA and SQIVND (reference sequence). The CDR3 has 14 residues. CDR3 protein: CASSLDREGSGYTF. The DNA of the CDR3 is TGTGCCAGTAGTCTGGACAGGGAGGGCTCTGGCTACACCTTC.

In its sample, this clone was seen a few times. Here the CDR3 DNA reads TGTGCCAGCAGTGAGTCAGGAGGCAGCGGCACTGAAGCTTTCTTT. Protein: CASSESGGSGTEAFF. The chain has TRBV25-1 and TRBJ1-1; D gene uncertain. The CDR3 extends over 15 amino acids. V was trimmed by 3 bases and J by 4 bases, leaving 15 bases between them. The V gene's germline CDR1 is MGHDK and CDR2 SYGVNS.

The chain uses TRBV5-6 and TRBJ1-2, with D perhaps TRBD1 (6 bases). From germline, CDR1 is SGHDT and CDR2 YYEEEE. Trimming took off 4 bases at V and 4 bases at J, with 17 bases between the two ends. This CDR3 is 15 amino acids long. The CDR3 DNA sequence: TGTGCCAGCAGCCCCAGACGGGGGGCGGGCTATGGCTACACCTTC. Its protein is CASSPRRGAGYGYTF.

This chain links TRBV27 with TRBJ2-6; D is ambiguous. The CDR3 spans 16 residues. V dropped 8 bases and J dropped 0 bases, with 14 bases sitting between them. The germline CDR1 and CDR2 sequences are MNHEY and SMNVEV (reference sequence). The CDR3 region has the DNA TGTGCCAGCGCCCGAGGCCCCGACTCTGGGGCCAACGTCCTGACTTTC. As protein: CASARGPDSGANVLTF.